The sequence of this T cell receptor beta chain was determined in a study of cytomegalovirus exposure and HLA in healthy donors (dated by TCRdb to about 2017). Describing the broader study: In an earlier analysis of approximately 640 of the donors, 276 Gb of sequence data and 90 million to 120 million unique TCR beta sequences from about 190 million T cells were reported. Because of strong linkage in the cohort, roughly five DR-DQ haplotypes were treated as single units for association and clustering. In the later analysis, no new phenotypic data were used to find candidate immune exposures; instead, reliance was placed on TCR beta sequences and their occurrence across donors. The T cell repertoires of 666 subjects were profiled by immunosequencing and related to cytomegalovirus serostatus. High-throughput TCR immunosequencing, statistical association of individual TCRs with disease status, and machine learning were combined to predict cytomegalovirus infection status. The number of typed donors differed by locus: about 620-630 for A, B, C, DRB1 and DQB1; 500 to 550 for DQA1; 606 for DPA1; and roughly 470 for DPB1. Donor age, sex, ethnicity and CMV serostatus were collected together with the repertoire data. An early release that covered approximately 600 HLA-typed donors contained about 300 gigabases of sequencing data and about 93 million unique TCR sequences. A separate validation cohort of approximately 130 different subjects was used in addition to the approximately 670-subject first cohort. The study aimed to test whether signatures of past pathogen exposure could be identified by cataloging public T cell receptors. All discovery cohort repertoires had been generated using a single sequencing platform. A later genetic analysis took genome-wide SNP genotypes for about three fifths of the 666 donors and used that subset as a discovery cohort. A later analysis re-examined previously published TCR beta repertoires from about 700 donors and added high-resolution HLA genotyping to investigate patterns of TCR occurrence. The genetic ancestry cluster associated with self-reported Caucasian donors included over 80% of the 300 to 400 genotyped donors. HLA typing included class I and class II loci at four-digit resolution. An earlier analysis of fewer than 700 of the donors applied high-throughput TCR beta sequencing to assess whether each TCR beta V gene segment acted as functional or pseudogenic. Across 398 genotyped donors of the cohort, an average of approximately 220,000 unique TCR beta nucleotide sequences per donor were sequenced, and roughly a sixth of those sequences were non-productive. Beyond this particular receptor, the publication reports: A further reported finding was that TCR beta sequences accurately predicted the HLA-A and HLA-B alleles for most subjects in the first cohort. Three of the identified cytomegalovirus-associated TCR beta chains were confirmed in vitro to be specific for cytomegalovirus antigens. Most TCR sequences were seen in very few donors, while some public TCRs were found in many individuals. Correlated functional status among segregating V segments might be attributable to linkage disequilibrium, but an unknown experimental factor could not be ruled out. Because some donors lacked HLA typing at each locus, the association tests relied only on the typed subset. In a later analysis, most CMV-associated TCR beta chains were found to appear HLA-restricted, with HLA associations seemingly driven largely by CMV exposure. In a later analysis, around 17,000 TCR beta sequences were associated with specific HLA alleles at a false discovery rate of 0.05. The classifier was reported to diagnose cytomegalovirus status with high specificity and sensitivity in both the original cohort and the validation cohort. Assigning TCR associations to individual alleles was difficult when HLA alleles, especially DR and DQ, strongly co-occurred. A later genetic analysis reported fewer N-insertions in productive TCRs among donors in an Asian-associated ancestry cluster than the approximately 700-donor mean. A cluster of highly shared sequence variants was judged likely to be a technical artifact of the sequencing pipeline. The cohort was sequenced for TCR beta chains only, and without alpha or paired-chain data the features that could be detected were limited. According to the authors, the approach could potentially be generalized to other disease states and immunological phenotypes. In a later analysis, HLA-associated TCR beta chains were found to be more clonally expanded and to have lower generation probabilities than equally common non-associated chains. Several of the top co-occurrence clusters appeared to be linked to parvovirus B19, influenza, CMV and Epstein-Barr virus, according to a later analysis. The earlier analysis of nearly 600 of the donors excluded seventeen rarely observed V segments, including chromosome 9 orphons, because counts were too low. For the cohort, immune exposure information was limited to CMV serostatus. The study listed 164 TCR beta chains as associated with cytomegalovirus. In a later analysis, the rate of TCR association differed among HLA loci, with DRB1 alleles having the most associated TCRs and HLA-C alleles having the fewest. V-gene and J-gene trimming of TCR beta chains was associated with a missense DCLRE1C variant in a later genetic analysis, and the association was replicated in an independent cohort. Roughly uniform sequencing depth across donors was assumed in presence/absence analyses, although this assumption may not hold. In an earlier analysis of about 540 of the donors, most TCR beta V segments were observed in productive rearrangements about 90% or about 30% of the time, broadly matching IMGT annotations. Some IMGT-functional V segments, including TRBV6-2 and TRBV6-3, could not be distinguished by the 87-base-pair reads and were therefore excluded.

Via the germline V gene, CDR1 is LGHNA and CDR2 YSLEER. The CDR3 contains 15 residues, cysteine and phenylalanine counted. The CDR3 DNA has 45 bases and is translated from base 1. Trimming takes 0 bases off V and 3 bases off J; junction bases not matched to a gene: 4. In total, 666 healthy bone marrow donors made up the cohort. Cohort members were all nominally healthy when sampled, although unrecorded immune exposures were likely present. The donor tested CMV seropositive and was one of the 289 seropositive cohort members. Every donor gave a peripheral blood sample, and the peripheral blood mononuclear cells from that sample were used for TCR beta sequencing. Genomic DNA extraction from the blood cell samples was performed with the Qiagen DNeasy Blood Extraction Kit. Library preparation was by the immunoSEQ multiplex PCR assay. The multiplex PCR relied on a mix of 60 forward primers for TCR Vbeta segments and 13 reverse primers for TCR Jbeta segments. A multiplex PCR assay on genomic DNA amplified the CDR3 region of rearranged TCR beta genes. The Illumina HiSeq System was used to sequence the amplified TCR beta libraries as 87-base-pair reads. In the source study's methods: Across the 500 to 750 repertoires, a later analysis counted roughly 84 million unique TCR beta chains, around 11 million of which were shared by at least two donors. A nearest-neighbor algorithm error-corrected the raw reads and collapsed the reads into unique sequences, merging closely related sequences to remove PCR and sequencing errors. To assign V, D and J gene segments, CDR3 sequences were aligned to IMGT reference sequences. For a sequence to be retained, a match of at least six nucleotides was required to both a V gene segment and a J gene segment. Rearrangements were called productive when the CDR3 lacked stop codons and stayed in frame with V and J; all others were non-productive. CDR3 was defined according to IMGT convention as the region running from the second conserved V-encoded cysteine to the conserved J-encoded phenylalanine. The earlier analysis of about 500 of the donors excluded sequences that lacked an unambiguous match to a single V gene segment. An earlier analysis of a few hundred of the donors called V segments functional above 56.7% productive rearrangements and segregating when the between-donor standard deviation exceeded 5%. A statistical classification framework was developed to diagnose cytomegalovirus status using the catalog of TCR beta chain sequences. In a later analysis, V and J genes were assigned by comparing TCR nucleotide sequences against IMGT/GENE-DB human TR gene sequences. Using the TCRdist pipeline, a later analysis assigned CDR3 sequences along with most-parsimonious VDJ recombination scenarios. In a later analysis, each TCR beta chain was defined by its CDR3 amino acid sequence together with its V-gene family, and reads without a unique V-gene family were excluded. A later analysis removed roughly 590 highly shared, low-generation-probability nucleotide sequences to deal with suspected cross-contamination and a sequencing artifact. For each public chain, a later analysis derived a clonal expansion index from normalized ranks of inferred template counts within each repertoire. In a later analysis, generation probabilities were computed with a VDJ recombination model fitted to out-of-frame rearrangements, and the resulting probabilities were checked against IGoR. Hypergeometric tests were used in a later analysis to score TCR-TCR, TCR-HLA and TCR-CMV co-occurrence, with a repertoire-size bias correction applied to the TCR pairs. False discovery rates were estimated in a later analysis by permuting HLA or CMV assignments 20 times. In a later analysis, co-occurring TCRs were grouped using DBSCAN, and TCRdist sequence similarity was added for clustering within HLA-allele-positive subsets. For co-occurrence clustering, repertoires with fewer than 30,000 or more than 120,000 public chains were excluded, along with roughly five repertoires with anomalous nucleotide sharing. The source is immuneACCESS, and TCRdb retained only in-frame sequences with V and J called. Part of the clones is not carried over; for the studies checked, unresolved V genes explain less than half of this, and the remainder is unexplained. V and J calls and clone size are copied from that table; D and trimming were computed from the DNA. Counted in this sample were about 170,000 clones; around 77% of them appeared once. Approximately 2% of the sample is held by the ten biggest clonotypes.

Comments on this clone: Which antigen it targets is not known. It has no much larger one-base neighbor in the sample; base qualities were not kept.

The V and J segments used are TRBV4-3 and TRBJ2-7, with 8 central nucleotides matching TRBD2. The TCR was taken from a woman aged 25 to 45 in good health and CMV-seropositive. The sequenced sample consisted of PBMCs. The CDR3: CASSQDTGGRYEQYF. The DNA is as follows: TGCGCCAGCAGCCAAGATACGGGGGGGCGCTACGAGCAGTACTTC.